This TCR beta chain came from a study of blood T cell repertoires in COVID-19. Study-level background: T cells, B-cell-depleted T cells, or PBMCs supplied cDNA or gDNA.

The repertoire was sequenced with immunoSEQ multiplex PCR; TCRdb's copy has only in-frame clones and lacks some. The table records approximately 250,000 clones, around four fifths of them present only once. In terms of age and location, participants ranged from about 18 to 95 years and lived in around 22 US areas. Recovery meant two consecutive negative NP/OP PCR tests, professional clearance, or resolved symptoms. Germline V gives CDR1 GTSNPN, CDR2 SVGIG (reference sequence). The CDR3 runs 15 residues. V lost 4 bases to trimming and J lost 0 bases, with 15 bases between them. Source material: PBMCs or T cells enriched from blood (not recorded which). The rearrangement links TRBV30 to TRBJ2-5; a weak D match, TRBD2 (6 bases). The sequence came from a man aged 40-49 years who had recovered from COVID-19. The CDR3 spells CAWITPWRDQETQYF. The CDR3, as DNA: TGTGCCTGGATCACCCCCTGGAGGGACCAAGAGACCCAGTACTTC.